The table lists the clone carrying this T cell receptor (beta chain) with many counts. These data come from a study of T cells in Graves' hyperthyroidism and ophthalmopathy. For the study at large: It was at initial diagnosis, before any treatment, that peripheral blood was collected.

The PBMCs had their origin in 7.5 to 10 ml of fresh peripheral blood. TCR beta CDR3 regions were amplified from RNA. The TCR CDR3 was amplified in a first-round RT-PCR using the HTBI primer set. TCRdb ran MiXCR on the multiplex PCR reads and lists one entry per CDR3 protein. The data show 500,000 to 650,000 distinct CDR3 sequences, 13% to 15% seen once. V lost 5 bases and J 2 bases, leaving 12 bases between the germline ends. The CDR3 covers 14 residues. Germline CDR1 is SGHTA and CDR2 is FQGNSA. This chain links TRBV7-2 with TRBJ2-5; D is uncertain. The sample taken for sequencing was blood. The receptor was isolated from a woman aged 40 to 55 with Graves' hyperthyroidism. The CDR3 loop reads CASSPLWRQETQYF. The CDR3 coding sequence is TGTGCCAGCAGCCCCCTATGGAGACAAGAGACCCAGTACTTC.